There are a few counts of the clone carrying this T cell receptor beta chain. The antigen is unknown. Expressed TCRB transcripts were sequenced because the isolated RNA had all been reverse transcribed beforehand. Only in-frame clones appear in the TCRdb table, and some are missing; sequencing was by immunoSEQ multiplex PCR. The sample holds 300,000 to 350,000 clones, approximately 15% seen once. The data belong to a study of beta chain features in type 1 diabetes. Findings and limits, study-wide: The study found moderately but significantly shorter TCRB CDR3s in all four CD4+ subsets of Type 1 diabetes patients.

Sequencing was carried out using naive CD4+ T cells from blood. This clonotype originated in a woman between 18 and 30 years old with type 1 diabetes.

The CDR3 DNA reads as TGTGCCACCAGCAGAGGTCTAGCGGGAGTTCAAGAGACCCAGTACTTC. This encodes CATSRGLAGVQETQYF. The chain links TRBV15 to TRBJ2-5; 10 bases match TRBD2. CDR3 length: 16 amino acids. Per the germline V gene, CDR1 is LNHNV and CDR2 is YYDKDF (reference sequence). The trim removed 1 base at V and 2 bases at J, leaving 4 bases unmatched.